Presented here are 31 T cell receptor beta chains from one specimen sequenced in a study of blood T cell repertoires in COVID-19. TCRdb's copy holds only in-frame clones and misses some; the assay was immunoSEQ multiplex PCR. The data show under 250,000 clones, 85% to 90% seen once. Sequencing was performed on peripheral blood. These TCRs come from a middle-aged man with COVID-19, enrolled during active disease.

The rearrangement joins TRBV5-4 to TRBJ1-1; tentatively, D is TRBD1 (5 bases). The CDR3 is 15 amino acids. Germline CDR1 SGHNT, CDR2 YYREEE (reference sequence). V lost 0 bases, J lost 0 bases, and 9 bases lay in between. CDR3 coding DNA: TGTGCCAGCAGCTTGGGGACACAATTGAACACTGAAGCTTTCTTT. It encodes CASSLGTQLNTEAFF. The variable domain in full, completed from reference TRBV5-4 and TRBJ1-1, reads ETGVTQSPTHLIKTRGQQVTLRCSSQSGHNTVSWYQQALGQGPQFIFQYYREEENGRGNFPPRFSGLQFPNYSSELNVNALELDDSALYLCASSLGTQLNTEAFFGQGTRLTVV.

The V call is TRBV6-6, the J call TRBJ2-3, with TRBD1 matching over 7 bases. The CDR3 has 16 residues. In germline, CDR1 is MNHNY, CDR2 SVGAGI (reference sequence). V shed 5 bases and J 2 bases; nucleotides not matched to a gene: 10. DNA for the CDR3: TGTGCCAGCAGTCGATTGGACAGGCTTACCACAGATACGCAGTATTTT. Translation gives CASSRLDRLTTDTQYF.

The chain uses TRBV4-1 and TRBJ2-2; D is perhaps TRBD1 (5 bases). The V end was cut by 4 bases, the J end by 4 bases, with 13 bases between. Germline loops: CDR1 MGHRA, CDR2 YSYEKL. The CDR3 consists of 15 residues. This CDR3 is CASSRTGTATGELFF. The CDR3 DNA is TGCGCCAGCAGCCGCACAGGTACGGCCACCGGGGAGCTGTTTTTT.

The V call is TRBV27, the J call TRBJ2-7; D possibly corresponds to TRBD1 (5 bases). CDR1 and CDR2 from the germline V gene are MNHEY and SMNVEV (reference sequence). This CDR3 spans 14 amino acids. The germline V and J ends were trimmed by 3 bases and 2 bases, with 11 bases remaining between them. CDR3 nucleotide sequence: TGTGCCAGCAGTTTCGGACAAGCTCCCTACGAGCAGTACTTC. It specifies CASSFGQAPYEQYF.

The rearrangement links TRBV6-5 to TRBJ1-1; TRBD1 is a possible D gene (6 bases). Germline CDR1 reads MNHEY; CDR2 reads SVGAGI. The CDR3 spans 13 residues. V lost 6 bases to trimming and J lost 3 bases, with 11 bases between them. CDR3 DNA sequence: TGTGCCAGCAGGAGGGGGTCTGACACTGAAGCTTTCTTT. It encodes CASRRGSDTEAFF.

J is TRBJ2-5 and V is TRBV10-2, with TRBD2 identical over 8 bases. The CDR3 is 15 residues long. V dropped 0 bases and J dropped 5; count of bases not matched to a gene: 5. Germline V gene sequence: CDR1 WSHSY, CDR2 SAAADI. CDR3 sequence reads: CASSESGLVGETQYF. The CDR3 DNA is TGCGCCAGCAGTGAGTCGGGACTAGTAGGGGAGACCCAGTACTTC.

The rearrangement links TRBV12-5 to TRBJ1-2, with 10 bases aligning to TRBD1. Germline trimming cut 5 bases from V and 5 bases from J; bases unmatched to any gene: 11. The length of the CDR3 is 16 residues. Germline V lookup: CDR1 LGHNT, CDR2 FRNRAP. Here the CDR3 DNA reads TGTGCTAGTGGTCTGAGGACAGGGGGAGAGGAATATGGCTACACCTTC. This encodes CASGLRTGGEEYGYTF.

The chain has TRBV7-6 and TRBJ2-7; a weak D match, TRBD1 (5 bases). CDR1 and CDR2 from the germline V gene are SGHVS and FNYEAQ. The CDR3 is 12 residues long. Trimming stripped 3 bases from V and 6 bases from J, with 9 bases between. CDR3 DNA: TGTGCCAGCAGCTTCGCAAGGGGCGAGCAGTACTTC. This translates into CASSFARGEQYF.

V and J are TRBV25-1 and TRBJ2-1; perhaps TRBD1 as D (5 bases). The germline V and J ends were trimmed by 3 bases and 8 bases, with 8 bases remaining between them. The germline CDR1 and CDR2 sequences are MGHDK and SYGVNS. CDR3 length: 12 amino acids. The CDR3 DNA reads as TGTGCCAGCAGTGATCAGGGTCATGAGCAGTTCTTC. It yields the protein CASSDQGHEQFF.

The chain recombines TRBV11-3 with TRBJ2-1, with 10 bases that match TRBD2. The CDR3 extends over 14 amino acids. Germline trimming cut 5 bases from V and 7 bases from J; bases unmatched to any gene: 5. Looked up from germline, CDR1 is SGHNT and CDR2 is YENEEA. CDR3 in amino acids: CASSQAGGLNEQFF. In DNA, the CDR3 is TGTGCCAGCAGCCAAGCGGGGGGGCTGAATGAGCAGTTCTTC.

The gene calls are TRBV5-5 and TRBJ2-3; no clear D. The CDR3 is made up of 14 amino acids. V was clipped by 1 base and J by 3 bases, with 9 bases between them. CDR1 and CDR2 (germline): SGHKS, YYEKEE (reference sequence). CDR3 DNA: TGTGCCAGCAGCTTGTTGGGCTTGACAGATACGCAGTATTTT. This gives the protein CASSLLGLTDTQYF.

The CDR3 DNA reads TGTGCCAGCACCGACAGGGGCTACGAGCAGTACTTC. It translates to CASTDRGYEQYF. V gene TRBV2 combines with J gene TRBJ2-7, with 8 bases fitting TRBD1. The CDR3 spans 12 residues. Germline CDR1 reads SNHLY; CDR2 reads FYNNEI. V was pared by 7 bases and J by 3 bases, with 2 bases of the junction left unmatched. The full variable domain, rest sourced from reference TRBV2 and TRBJ2-7, is EPEVTQTPSHQVTQMGQEVILRCVPISNHLYFYWYRQILGQKVEFLVSFYNNEISEKSEIFDDQFSVERPDGSNFTLKIRSTKLEDSAMYFCASTDRGYEQYFGPGTRLTVT.

This clone was recorded a few times. CDR3 loop: CASTLVRGNEKLFF. CDR3 coding DNA: TGTGCCAGCACCCTGGTAAGGGGAAATGAAAAACTGTTTTTT. The chain uses TRBV28 and TRBJ1-4; maybe TRBD1 (5 bases). Germline loops: CDR1 MDHEN, CDR2 SYDVKM. CDR3 size: 14 residues. V lost 7 bases, J lost 5 bases, and 14 bases lay in between. Based on the CDR3 plus reference TRBV28 and TRBJ1-4, the full variable domain is DVKVTQSSRYLVKRTGEKVFLECVQDMDHENMFWYRQDPGLGLRLIYFSYDVKMKEKGDIPEGYSVSREKKERFSLILESASTNQTSMYLCASTLVRGNEKLFFGSGTQLSVL.

The chain uses TRBV19 and TRBJ1-1, with D possibly matching TRBD1 (5 bases). The germline V gene has CDR1 LNHDA and CDR2 SQIVND (reference sequence). Trimming removed 3 bases from V and 5 bases from J, with 10 bases in between. The CDR3 runs 13 residues. The CDR3 spells CASSMQGGTEAFF. The CDR3 DNA is TGTGCCAGTAGTATGCAGGGTGGTACTGAAGCTTTCTTT.

This clone is a singleton in its sample. The rearrangement uses TRBV18 and TRBJ1-1; D is perhaps TRBD1 (5 bases). This CDR3 has 13 amino acids. Germline loops: CDR1 KGHSH, CDR2 LQKENI. The V and J ends lost 0 bases and 11 bases respectively, with 13 bases between them. CDR3 in amino acids: CASSPPSPGVAFF. The CDR3 DNA follows: TGTGCCAGCTCACCACCGTCCCCGGGGGTGGCTTTCTTT. The whole variable domain, remainder taken from reference TRBV18 and TRBJ1-1, is NAGVMQNPRHLVRRRGQEARLRCSPMKGHSHVYWYRQLPEEGLKFMVYLQKENIIDESGMPKERFSAEFPKEGPSILRIQQVVRGDSAAYFCASSPPSPGVAFFGQGTRLTVV.

The chain couples TRBV7-6 to TRBJ1-5; D gene unclear. This CDR3 is built from 15 residues. V was shortened by 2 bases and J by 0 bases, with 8 bases between the two germline ends. The germline V gene has CDR1 SGHVS and CDR2 FNYEAQ. CDR3 DNA sequence: TGTGCCAGCAGCTTATCGGTCGATAGCAATCAGCCCCAGCATTTT. Its translation: CASSLSVDSNQPQHF. Using reference TRBV7-6 and TRBJ1-5 for the parts outside the CDR3, the full variable domain is GAGVSQSPRYKVTKRGQDVALRCDPISGHVSLYWYRQALGQGPEFLTYFNYEAQQDKSGLPNDRFSAERPEGSISTLTIQRTEQRDSAMYRCASSLSVDSNQPQHFGDGTRLSIL.

This clone occurred a few times. The chain has TRBV19 and TRBJ1-1; D remains unclear. This CDR3 contains 15 residues. Per germline, CDR1 LNHDA and CDR2 SQIVND (reference sequence). V was pared by 1 base and J by 4 bases, with 13 bases between. In DNA form, the CDR3 reads TGTGCCAGTAGTATAGGGGAGGCGTCGGGCACTGAAGCTTTCTTT. Protein sequence: CASSIGEASGTEAFF.

V gene TRBV19 combines with J gene TRBJ1-2, with D possibly matching TRBD1 (6 bases). The V gene's germline CDR1 is LNHDA and CDR2 SQIVND (reference sequence). Trimming removed 6 bases at V and 3 bases at J, with 14 bases between. The CDR3 consists of 14 residues. The CDR3 loop is CASSQIQGYYGYTF. In DNA, the CDR3 is TGTGCCAGTAGCCAAATACAGGGCTACTATGGCTACACCTTC.

This rearrangement joins TRBV4-3 to TRBJ1-6; D remains ambiguous. The CDR3 runs to 15 residues. CDR1 is LGHNA, CDR2 YSLEER, per germline. V lost 0 bases and J lost 6, with 9 bases in between. The CDR3 region is CASSQDRSLNSPLHF. The CDR3 bases are TGCGCCAGCAGCCAAGACAGGTCCCTTAATTCACCCCTCCACTTT.

The chain combines TRBV27 with TRBJ1-5, with D possibly TRBD1 on 5 matching bases. This CDR3 spans 14 amino acids. The V end was cut by 9 bases, the J end by 0 bases, with 12 bases between. Germline CDR1 and CDR2: MNHEY and SMNVEV (reference sequence). The CDR3, as DNA: TGTGCCAGGATTGGGGGGAATAGCAATCAGCCCCAGCATTTT. Amino acid sequence: CARIGGNSNQPQHF.

The chain carries TRBV25-1 and TRBJ2-5; D is ambiguous. CDR3 size: 11 residues. V lost 6 bases to trimming and J lost 9 bases, with 11 bases between them. Germline V gives CDR1 MGHDK, CDR2 SYGVNS. CDR3 loop: CASRLAQAQYF. In nucleotides, the CDR3 is TGTGCCAGCAGACTCGCCCAGGCCCAGTACTTC.

This clone was recorded once. This rearrangement joins TRBV7-9 to TRBJ2-1, with 9 bases aligning to TRBD2. Germline values: CDR1 SEHNR, CDR2 FQNEAQ (reference sequence). The trim removed 0 bases at V and 1 base at J, leaving 7 bases unmatched. The CDR3 runs to 18 residues. CDR3 sequence reads: CASSLAPERGVSYNEQFF. The CDR3, as DNA: TGTGCCAGCAGCTTAGCGCCGGAGCGGGGGGTATCCTACAATGAGCAGTTCTTC.

The chain is built from TRBV28 and TRBJ1-4; D gene unclear. In germline, CDR1 is MDHEN, CDR2 SYDVKM. The V gene lost 6 bases and the J gene lost 6 bases, with 14 bases spanning the gap. The CDR3 totals 14 residues. CDR3 sequence (DNA): TGTGCCAGCAGGCCGGGATCGCCCTATGAAAAACTGTTTTTT. Encoded protein: CASRPGSPYEKLFF.

The rearrangement joins TRBV6-5 to TRBJ1-1; 7 bases map to TRBD1. Looked up from germline, CDR1 is MNHEY and CDR2 is SVGAGI. The CDR3 sequence is 14 residues long. V was clipped by 6 bases and J by 6 bases; unmatched bases: 10. As DNA, the CDR3 is TGTGCCAGCAGGTCGACAGGGAGAGGTCCTGAAGCTTTCTTT. Translation gives CASRSTGRGPEAFF.

The chain recombines TRBV27 with TRBJ2-2; D is possibly TRBD2 (5 bases). CDR1 and CDR2 from the germline V gene are MNHEY and SMNVEV (reference sequence). The CDR3 has 18 residues. V was trimmed by 3 bases and J by 5 bases, leaving 22 bases between them. The CDR3 sequence is CASSFYRPIGGETGELFF. DNA of the CDR3: TGTGCCAGCAGTTTCTATCGGCCCATTGGAGGAGAGACCGGGGAGCTGTTTTTT.

V gene TRBV28 combines with J gene TRBJ1-2; D remains ambiguous. CDR3 size: 14 residues. From germline, CDR1 is MDHEN and CDR2 SYDVKM. V lost 6 bases and J lost 2, with 13 bases in between. The CDR3 DNA follows: TGTGCCAGCAGCTCTTCCGTTTTCAACTATGGCTACACCTTC. Its protein product is CASSSSVFNYGYTF.

This chain joins TRBV11-2 and TRBJ1-2; TRBD1 is a possible D gene (6 bases). Germline-derived CDR1 and CDR2 are SGHAT and FQNNGV. The CDR3 loop spans 13 amino acids. V was trimmed by 5 bases and J by 5 bases, leaving 12 bases between them. Written as DNA, the CDR3 is TGTGCCAGCAGCCCTGGACAGATTTATGGCTACACCTTC. This gives the protein CASSPGQIYGYTF.

The chain couples TRBV19 to TRBJ2-2; the match to TRBD1 covers 7 bases. The trim removed 0 bases at V and 1 base at J, leaving 2 bases unmatched. The V gene's germline CDR1 is LNHDA and CDR2 SQIVND (reference sequence). This CDR3 region has 16 residues. CDR3 sequence (DNA): TGTGCCAGTAGTATAGAAGGGACAGTGAACACCGGGGAGCTGTTTTTT. Its translation: CASSIEGTVNTGELFF.

This rearrangement joins TRBV28 to TRBJ2-6, with 8 positions matching TRBD2. Losses at the gene ends were 7 bases for V and 2 bases for J; bases not matched to a gene: 4. CDR1 and CDR2 (germline): MDHEN, SYDVKM. This CDR3 contains 15 residues. The CDR3 DNA reads as TGTGCCAGCACCCGGGGGGGGGCTGGGGCCAACGTCCTGACTTTC. Its protein product is CASTRGGAGANVLTF.

CDR3 protein: CASSEQGNQPQHF. CDR3 sequence (DNA): TGTGCCAGCAGTGAACAGGGCAATCAGCCCCAGCATTTT. The rearrangement joins TRBV6-1 to TRBJ1-5; D uncertain. The CDR3 is made up of 13 amino acids. Trimming removed 2 bases at V and 2 bases at J, with 4 bases between. From germline, CDR1 is MNHNS and CDR2 SASEGT.

CDR3 loop: CASSLRLAVQETQYF. The CDR3 coding sequence is TGTGCCAGCAGCTTACGACTAGCGGTCCAAGAGACCCAGTACTTC. This chain uses TRBV7-9 with TRBJ2-5; 9 bases match TRBD2. The CDR3 extends over 15 amino acids. Germline loops: CDR1 SEHNR, CDR2 FQNEAQ (reference sequence). The J segment lost 1 base and the V segment lost 2 bases, leaving 2 bases of the junction unmatched.